The 4 T cell receptor beta chains below come from one sample, sequenced in a study of cytomegalovirus exposure and HLA in healthy donors. TCRdb's table, derived via immunoSEQ multiplex PCR, lists solely in-frame clones and lacks some. The sample lists 330,000 or so clones, about nine tenths occurring once. Sequencing was performed on PBMCs. These receptor sequences come from a woman between 18 and 29 years old in good health and CMV-seronegative.

The chain recombines TRBV6-6 with TRBJ1-5; TRBD1 matches at 7 bases. This CDR3 comprises 15 residues. Germline trimming cut 6 bases from V and 4 bases from J; bases unmatched to any gene: 9. Germline values: CDR1 MNHNY, CDR2 SVGAGI (reference sequence). The CDR3 sequence is CASSPQGQANQPQHF. The CDR3 coding sequence is TGTGCCAGCAGCCCCCAAGGACAGGCGAATCAGCCCCAGCATTTT.

The chain couples TRBV25-1 to TRBJ1-2; D possibly corresponds to TRBD1 (5 bases). The CDR3 has 14 amino acids. V lost 2 bases and J 1 base, leaving 8 bases between the germline ends. Germline V CDR1 and CDR2: MGHDK, SYGVNS. The CDR3 here is CASSEGGDNYGYTF. The CDR3 DNA follows: TGTGCCAGCAGTGAAGGAGGGGATAACTATGGCTACACCTTC.

The chain combines TRBV9 with TRBJ1-2, with D possibly matching TRBD1 (5 bases). From germline, CDR1 is SGDLS and CDR2 YYNGEE. CDR3 length: 14 residues. V gave up 3 bases and J gave up 8 bases, with 17 bases separating them. CDR3 DNA sequence: TGTGCCAGCAGCGAGAGAACCCCAGGGTACGGCTACACCTTC. This gives the protein CASSERTPGYGYTF.

This chain links TRBV2 with TRBJ1-1, with D unclear. V was trimmed by 7 bases and J by 4 bases, leaving 19 bases between them. CDR3 length: 15 amino acids. Germline values: CDR1 SNHLY, CDR2 FYNNEI. The CDR3, as DNA: TGTGCCAGCAATCAACTTCATCTCGGGGTCACTGAAGCTTTCTTT. This translates into CASNQLHLGVTEAFF. Combining the CDR3 with reference TRBV2 and TRBJ1-1 gives the whole variable domain EPEVTQTPSHQVTQMGQEVILRCVPISNHLYFYWYRQILGQKVEFLVSFYNNEISEKSEIFDDQFSVERPDGSNFTLKIRSTKLEDSAMYFCASNQLHLGVTEAFFGQGTRLTVV.